This TCR beta chain emerged from a study of response to subunit inactivated influenza vaccine. Study-level findings and limits: There was a suggestion from the authors that each seasonal influenza vaccination recruits few new T cells.

As regards this clonotype: Its target is not known.

Germline CDR1 DFQATT, CDR2 SNEGSKA (reference sequence). V was pared by 5 bases and J by 10 bases, with 23 bases between. This CDR3 region has 14 residues. Using its own MiXCR run on the RT-PCR reads, TCRdb lists one record per CDR3 protein. The data hold under 550,000 distinct CDR3 sequences, with around 7.7% observed a single time. The source is a man aged 50 to 69 who received an inactivated influenza vaccine. Material: PBMCs from blood, obtained around 25 months after vaccination. This rearrangement joins TRBV20-1 to TRBJ2-5; D might be TRBD1 (6 bases). CDR3 sequence reads: CSALRSGPQGSQYF. The CDR3 nucleotides are TGCAGTGCTCTCCGGTCGGGACCCCAGGGGAGCCAGTACTTC.